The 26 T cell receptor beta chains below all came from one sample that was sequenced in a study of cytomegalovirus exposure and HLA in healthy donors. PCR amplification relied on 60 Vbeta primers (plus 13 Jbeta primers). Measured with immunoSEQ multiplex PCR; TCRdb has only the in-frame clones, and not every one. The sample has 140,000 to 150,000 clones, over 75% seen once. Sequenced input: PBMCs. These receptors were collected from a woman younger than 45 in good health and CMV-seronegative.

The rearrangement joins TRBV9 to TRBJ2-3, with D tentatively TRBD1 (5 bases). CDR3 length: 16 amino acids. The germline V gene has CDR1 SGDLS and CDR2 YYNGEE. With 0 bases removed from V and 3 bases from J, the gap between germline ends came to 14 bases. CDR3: CASSVGGRTTTDTQYF. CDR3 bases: TGTGCCAGCAGCGTAGGTGGTAGGACAACAACAGATACGCAGTATTTT. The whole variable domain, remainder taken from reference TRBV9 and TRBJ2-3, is DSGVTQTPKHLITATGQRVTLRCSPRSGDLSVYWYQQSLDQGLQFLIQYYNGEERAKGNILERFSAQQFPDLHSELNLSSLELGDSALYFCASSVGGRTTTDTQYFGPGTRLTVL.

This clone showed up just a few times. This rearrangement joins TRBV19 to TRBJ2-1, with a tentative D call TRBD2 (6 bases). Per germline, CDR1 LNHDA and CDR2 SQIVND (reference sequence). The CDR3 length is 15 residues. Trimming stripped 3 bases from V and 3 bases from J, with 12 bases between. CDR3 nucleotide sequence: TGTGCCAGTAGTATGGGTGCGGGGTTCTACAATGAGCAGTTCTTC. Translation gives CASSMGAGFYNEQFF.

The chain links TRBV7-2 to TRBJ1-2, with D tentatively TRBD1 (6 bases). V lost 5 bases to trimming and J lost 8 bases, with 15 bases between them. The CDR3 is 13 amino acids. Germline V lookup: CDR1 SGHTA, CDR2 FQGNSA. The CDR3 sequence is CASSAQGIYGYTF. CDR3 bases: TGTGCCAGCAGCGCCCAGGGGATCTACGGCTACACCTTC.

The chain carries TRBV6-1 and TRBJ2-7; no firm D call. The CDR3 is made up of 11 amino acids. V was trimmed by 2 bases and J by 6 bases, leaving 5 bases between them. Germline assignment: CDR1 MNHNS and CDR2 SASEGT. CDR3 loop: CASSELLEQYF. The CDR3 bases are TGTGCCAGCAGTGAACTTCTCGAGCAGTACTTC.

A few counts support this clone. In DNA, the CDR3 is TGTGCCAGCAGTGCCGACCAGGGAGGCAGCACTGAAGCTTTCTTT. Protein product: CASSADQGGSTEAFF. The J gene is TRBJ1-1, the V gene TRBV28, with D perhaps matching TRBD1 (5 bases). Trimming took off 5 bases at V and 4 bases at J, with 17 bases between the two ends. CDR1 is MDHEN, CDR2 SYDVKM, per germline. CDR3 length: 15 amino acids.

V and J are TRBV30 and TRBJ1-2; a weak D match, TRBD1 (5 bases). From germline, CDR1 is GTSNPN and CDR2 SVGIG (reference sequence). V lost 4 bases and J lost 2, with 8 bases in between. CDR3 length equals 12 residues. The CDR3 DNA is TGTGCCTGGACGGCAGGGAACTATGGCTACACCTTC. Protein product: CAWTAGNYGYTF.

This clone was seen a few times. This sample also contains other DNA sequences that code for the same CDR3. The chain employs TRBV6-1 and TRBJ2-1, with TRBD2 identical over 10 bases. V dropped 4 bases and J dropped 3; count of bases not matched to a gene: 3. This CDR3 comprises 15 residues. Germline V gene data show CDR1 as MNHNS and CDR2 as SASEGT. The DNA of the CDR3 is TGTGCCAGCAGTGGATCTAGCGGGGGCTACAATGAGCAGTTCTTC. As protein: CASSGSSGGYNEQFF.

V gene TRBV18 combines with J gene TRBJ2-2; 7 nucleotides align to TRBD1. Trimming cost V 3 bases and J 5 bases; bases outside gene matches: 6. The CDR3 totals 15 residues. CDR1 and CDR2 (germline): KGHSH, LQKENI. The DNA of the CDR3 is TGTGCCAGCTCACCGGGACAGAGAAGTACCGGGGAGCTGTTTTTT. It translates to CASSPGQRSTGELFF.

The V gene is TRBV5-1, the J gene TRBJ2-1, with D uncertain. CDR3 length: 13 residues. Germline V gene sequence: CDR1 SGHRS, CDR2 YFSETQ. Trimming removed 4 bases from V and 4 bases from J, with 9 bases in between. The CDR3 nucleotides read TGCGCCAGCAGCCCGGGTCCTTACAATGAGCAGTTCTTC. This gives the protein CASSPGPYNEQFF.

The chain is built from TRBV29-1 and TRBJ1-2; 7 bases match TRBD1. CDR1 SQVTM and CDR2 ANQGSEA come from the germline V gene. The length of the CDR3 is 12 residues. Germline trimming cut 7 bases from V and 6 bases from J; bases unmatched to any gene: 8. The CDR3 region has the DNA TGCAGCGCTACCGGGACAGAAAATGGCTACACCTTC. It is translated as CSATGTENGYTF.

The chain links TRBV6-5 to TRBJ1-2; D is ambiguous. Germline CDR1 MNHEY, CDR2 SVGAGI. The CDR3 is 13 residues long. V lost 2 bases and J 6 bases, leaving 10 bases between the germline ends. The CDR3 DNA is TGTGCCAGCAGTTACGACTCCAGCAATGGCTACACCTTC. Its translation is CASSYDSSNGYTF.

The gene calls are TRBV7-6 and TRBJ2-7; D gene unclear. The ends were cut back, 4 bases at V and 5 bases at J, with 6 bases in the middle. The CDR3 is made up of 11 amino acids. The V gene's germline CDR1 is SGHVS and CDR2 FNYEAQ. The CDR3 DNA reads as TGTGCCAGCAGCTCGCGAGACGAGCAGTACTTC. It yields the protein CASSSRDEQYF.

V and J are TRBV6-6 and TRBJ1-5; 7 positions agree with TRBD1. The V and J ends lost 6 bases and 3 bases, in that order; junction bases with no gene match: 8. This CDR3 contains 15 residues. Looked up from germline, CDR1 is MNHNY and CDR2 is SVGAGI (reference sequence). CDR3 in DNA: TGTGCCAGCAGGAGGGACGACAGGGACAATCAGCCCCAGCATTTT. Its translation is CASRRDDRDNQPQHF.

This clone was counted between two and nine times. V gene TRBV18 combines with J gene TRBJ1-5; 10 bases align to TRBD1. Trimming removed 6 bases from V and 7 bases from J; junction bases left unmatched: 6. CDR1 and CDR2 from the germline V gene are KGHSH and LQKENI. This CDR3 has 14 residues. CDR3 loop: CASSLGQGRQPQHF. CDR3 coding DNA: TGTGCCAGCTCGTTGGGACAGGGGCGGCAGCCCCAGCATTTT.

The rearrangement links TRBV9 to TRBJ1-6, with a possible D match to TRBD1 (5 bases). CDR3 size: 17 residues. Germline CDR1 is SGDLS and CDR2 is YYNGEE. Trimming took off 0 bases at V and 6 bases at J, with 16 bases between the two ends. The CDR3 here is CASSVANRTRPNSPLHF. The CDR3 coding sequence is TGTGCCAGCAGCGTAGCCAACAGGACCAGGCCTAATTCACCCCTCCACTTT. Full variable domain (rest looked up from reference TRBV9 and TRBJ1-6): DSGVTQTPKHLITATGQRVTLRCSPRSGDLSVYWYQQSLDQGLQFLIQYYNGEERAKGNILERFSAQQFPDLHSELNLSSLELGDSALYFCASSVANRTRPNSPLHFGNGTRLTVT.

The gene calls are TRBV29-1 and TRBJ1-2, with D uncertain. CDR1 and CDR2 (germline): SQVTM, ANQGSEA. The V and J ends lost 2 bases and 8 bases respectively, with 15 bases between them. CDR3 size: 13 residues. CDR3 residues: CSVERTAEGGYTF. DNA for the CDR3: TGCAGCGTTGAACGTACGGCCGAGGGCGGCTACACCTTC.

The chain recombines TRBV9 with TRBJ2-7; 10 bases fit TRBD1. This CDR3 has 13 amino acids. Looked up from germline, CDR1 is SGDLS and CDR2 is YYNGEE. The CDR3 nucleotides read TGTTTCGGGCCGCGACAGGGGGCAAACGAGCAGTACTTC. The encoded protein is CFGPRQGANEQYF.

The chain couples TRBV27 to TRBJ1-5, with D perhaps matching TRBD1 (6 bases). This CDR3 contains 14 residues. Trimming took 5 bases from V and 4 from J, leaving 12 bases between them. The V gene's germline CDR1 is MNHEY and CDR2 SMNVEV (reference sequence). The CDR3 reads CASSPRTDNQPQHF. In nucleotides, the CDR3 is TGTGCCAGCAGTCCTAGGACAGATAATCAGCCCCAGCATTTT.

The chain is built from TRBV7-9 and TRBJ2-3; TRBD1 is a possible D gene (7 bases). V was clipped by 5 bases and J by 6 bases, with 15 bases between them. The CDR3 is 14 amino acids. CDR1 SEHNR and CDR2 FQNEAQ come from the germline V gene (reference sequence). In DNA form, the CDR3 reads TGTGCCAGCAGCCCCGGAGGGGGCCGGGATACGCAGTATTTT. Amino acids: CASSPGGGRDTQYF.

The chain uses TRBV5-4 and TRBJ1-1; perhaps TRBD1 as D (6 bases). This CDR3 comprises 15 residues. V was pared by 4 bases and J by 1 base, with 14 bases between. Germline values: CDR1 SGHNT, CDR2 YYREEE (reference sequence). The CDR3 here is CASSGIGGSNTEAFF. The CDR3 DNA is TGTGCCAGCAGCGGAATAGGGGGATCGAACACTGAAGCTTTCTTT.

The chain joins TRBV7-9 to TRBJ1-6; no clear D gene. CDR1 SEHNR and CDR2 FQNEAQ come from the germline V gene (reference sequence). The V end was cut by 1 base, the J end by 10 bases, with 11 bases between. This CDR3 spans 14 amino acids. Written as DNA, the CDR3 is TGTGCCAGCAGCTTAGACATAAGAGGCTCACCCCTCCACTTT. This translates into CASSLDIRGSPLHF.

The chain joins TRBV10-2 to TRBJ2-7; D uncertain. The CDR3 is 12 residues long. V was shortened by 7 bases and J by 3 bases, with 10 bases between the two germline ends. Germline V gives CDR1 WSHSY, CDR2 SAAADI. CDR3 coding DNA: TGCGCCAGCATGAGCACCCACTACGAGCAGTACGTC. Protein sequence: CASMSTHYEQYV.

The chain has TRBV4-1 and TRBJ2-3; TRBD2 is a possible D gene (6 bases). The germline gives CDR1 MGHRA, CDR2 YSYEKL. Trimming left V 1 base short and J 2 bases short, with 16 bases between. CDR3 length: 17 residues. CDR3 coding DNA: TGCGCCAGCAGCCAAGGGGGAGGTGGCTACAACACAGATACGCAGTATTTT. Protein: CASSQGGGGYNTDTQYF.

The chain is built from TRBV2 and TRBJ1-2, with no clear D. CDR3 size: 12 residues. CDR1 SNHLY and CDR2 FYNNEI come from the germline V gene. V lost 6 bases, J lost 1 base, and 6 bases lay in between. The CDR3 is CASSGNNYGYTF. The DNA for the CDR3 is TGTGCCAGCAGCGGGAATAACTATGGCTACACCTTC.

The CDR3 region is CASSLGGPRTEAFF. The CDR3 DNA follows: TGTGCCAGCAGCTTGGGGGGGCCTCGCACTGAAGCTTTCTTT. The chain couples TRBV11-3 to TRBJ1-1; weak D call: TRBD1 (6 bases). Looked up from germline, CDR1 is SGHNT and CDR2 is YENEEA. Trimming removed 3 bases at V and 4 bases at J, with 12 bases between. This CDR3 contains 14 residues.

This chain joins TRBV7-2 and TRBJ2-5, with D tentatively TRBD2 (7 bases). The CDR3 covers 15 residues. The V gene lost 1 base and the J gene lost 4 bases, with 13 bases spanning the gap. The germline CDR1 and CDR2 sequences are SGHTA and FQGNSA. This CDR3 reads CASSLGGGVGETQYF. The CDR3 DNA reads TGTGCCAGCAGCTTAGGGGGGGGCGTGGGAGAGACCCAGTACTTC. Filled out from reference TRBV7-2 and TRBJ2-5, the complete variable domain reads GAGVSQSPSNKVTEKGKDVELRCDPISGHTALYWYRQSLGQGLEFLIYFQGNSAPDKSGLPSDRFSAERTGGSVSTLTIQRTQQEDSAVYLCASSLGGGVGETQYFGPGTRLLVL.